The 18 T cell receptor beta chains reported below all come from one sample, sequenced in a study of T cells in Graves' hyperthyroidism and ophthalmopathy (dated by TCRdb to between 2018 and 2021). Library prep was done by multiplex PCR. Sequenced using an Illumina HiSeq 2000. Amplification of TCR beta CDR3 regions was carried out from RNA transcripts. For the first round of RT-PCR on the TCR CDR3, the HTBI primer set was used together with the Qiagen OneStep RT-PCR kit. In-frame beta chains were kept once TCRdb had trimmed the public reads at Q25 with fastp and called clones with MiXCR. Rows are unified per CDR3 protein, each entry keeping the most common DNA and genes. The sample table holds some 500,000 distinct CDR3 sequences, of which approximately 14% were seen once. In total, the top ten clones hold 15% to 20% of the sample. The specimen was blood. The receptors come from a young woman with Graves' hyperthyroidism.

About this clonotype itself: One end of the junction does not line up with germline, which may come from a read error. The genes are TRBV11-2 and TRBJ2-1; D might be TRBD1 or TRBD2, each matching 5 bases. The CDR3 is made up of 18 amino acids. Germline CDR1 SGHAT, CDR2 FQNNGV. CDR3 amino acids: CASSLVVSFGGWGNGQFF. The CDR3 DNA is TGTGCCAGCAGCTTAGTTGTCAGTTTTGGGGGTTGGGGAAATGGGCAGTTCTTC.

As concerns this clonotype: This may stem from a read error, because a much larger clone lies one nucleotide away. The V call is TRBV7-9, the J call TRBJ2-7; TRBD1 aligns across 9 bases. Germline values: CDR1 SEHNR, CDR2 FQNEAQ (reference sequence). V trimming: 5 bases; J trimming: 2 bases; junction bases outside the gene matches: 10. CDR3 length: 16 amino acids. The CDR3 DNA reads TGTGCCAGCAGCCCGTCACAGGGGGCGCGGACCTACGAGCAGTACTTC. Translation: CASSPSQGARTYEQYF.

This clonotype appeared a few times. CDR3 region: CSVATGGRTGELFF. The CDR3, as DNA: TGCAGCGTCGCGACGGGGGGCCGGACCGGGGAGCTGTTTTTT. The V call is TRBV29-1, the J call TRBJ2-2; maybe TRBD2 (7 bases). V was cut by 6 bases and J by 5 bases, with 16 bases left in between. The CDR3 contains 14 residues. Germline V gives CDR1 SQVTM, CDR2 ANQGSEA.

In its sample, this clonotype was seen many times. This chain links TRBV24-1 with TRBJ2-5; 10 bases are a match to TRBD2. This CDR3 region has 16 residues. Losses at the gene ends were 4 bases for V and 4 bases for J; bases not matched to a gene: 8. Looked up from germline, CDR1 is KGHDR and CDR2 is SFDVKD. This chain's CDR3 is CATSDYASGRSETQYF. The CDR3 DNA follows: TGTGCCACCAGTGACTACGCTAGCGGGAGATCAGAGACCCAGTACTTC.

V usage is TRBV6-5 and J usage is TRBJ2-7, with D maybe TRBD2 (5 bases). Trimming cost V 2 bases and J 4 bases, with 12 bases left between them. Germline CDR1 MNHEY, CDR2 SVGAGI. The CDR3 totals 14 residues. The CDR3 DNA sequence: TGTGCCAGCAGTTACATTGAGGGAATGTACGAGCAGTACTTC. This codes for CASSYIEGMYEQYF.

This clonotype occurred many times. The chain has TRBV5-5 and TRBJ1-2; the match to TRBD1 covers 7 bases. This CDR3 is built from 12 residues. Germline V gene sequence: CDR1 SGHKS, CDR2 YYEKEE (reference sequence). Unmatched junction bases numbered 1, after V lost 2 bases and J lost 6 bases. DNA for the CDR3: TGTGCCAGCAGCTTCGACAGGGATGGCTACACCTTC. It codes for CASSFDRDGYTF.

Many counts were recorded for this clonotype. This chain joins TRBV10-3 and TRBJ2-5; D is ambiguous. The CDR3 consists of 15 residues. With 1 base removed from V and 1 base from J, the gap between germline ends came to 10 bases. Per germline, CDR1 ENHRY and CDR2 SYGVKD. DNA for the CDR3: TGTGCCATCAGTGAGTTCAAGGACGGCCAAGAGACCCAGTACTTC. This sequence encodes CAISEFKDGQETQYF.

This clonotype has a count of ten or more. The chain uses TRBV13 and TRBJ1-6; no definite D call. Germline V gives CDR1 PRHDT, CDR2 FYEKMQ (reference sequence). The V and J ends lost 4 bases and 8 bases respectively, with 12 bases between them. This CDR3 has 14 residues. The CDR3 here is CASSYRALDSPLHF. The CDR3 DNA follows: TGTGCCAGCAGCTACCGGGCCCTCGATTCACCCCTCCACTTT.

This clonotype was recorded at least ten times. The chain is built from TRBV20-1 and TRBJ1-1, with TRBD1 identical over 8 bases. Germline V gives CDR1 DFQATT, CDR2 SNEGSKA (reference sequence). V shed 6 bases and J 8 bases; nucleotides not matched to a gene: 8. The CDR3 has 12 amino acids. The CDR3 protein is CSAPRTGREAFF. DNA for the CDR3: TGCAGTGCCCCCAGGACAGGGAGAGAAGCTTTCTTT.

This clonotype has a count of ten or more. This chain links TRBV5-1 with TRBJ1-1, with TRBD1 identical over 8 bases. The CDR3 has 15 amino acids. Germline assignment: CDR1 SGHRS and CDR2 YFSETQ. J was trimmed by 5 bases and V by 4 bases; bases with no gene match: 10. Written as DNA, the CDR3 is TGCGCCAGCAGCCCTTCCACAGGGGGTGAAACTGAAGCTTTCTTT. Translated, it gives CASSPSTGGETEAFF.

The chain employs TRBV11-3 and TRBJ2-1; D is undetermined. The CDR3 sequence is 14 residues long. Trimming removed 7 bases at V and 0 bases at J, with 10 bases between. Germline V CDR1 and CDR2: SGHNT, YENEEA. DNA of the CDR3: TGTGCCAGCACTTCCCCCCTCTCCTACAATGAGCAGTTCTTC. It translates to CASTSPLSYNEQFF. Full variable domain (rest looked up from reference TRBV11-3 and TRBJ2-1): EAGVVQSPRYKIIEKKQPVAFWCNPISGHNTLYWYLQNLGQGPELLIRYENEEAVDDSQLPKDRFSAERLKGVDSTLKIQPAELGDSAVYLCASTSPLSYNEQFFGPGTRLTVL.

This clonotype was seen ten or more times. The chain recombines TRBV30 with TRBJ2-7; 7 bases fit TRBD1. From germline, CDR1 is GTSNPN and CDR2 SVGIG (reference sequence). The CDR3 totals 14 residues. Losses at the gene ends were 1 base for V and 6 bases for J; bases not matched to a gene: 9. CDR3 region: CAWSDRGFGGEQYV. The CDR3 nucleotides are TGTGCCTGGAGTGACAGGGGATTTGGCGGCGAGCAGTACGTC.

This clonotype was seen a few times. It may be a read error: a sequence one base away is much more abundant. This chain uses TRBV5-1 with TRBJ1-4; D is uncertain. The CDR3 loop spans 15 amino acids. Germline CDR1 is SGHRS and CDR2 is YFSETQ. This CDR3 is CASSLARETNERLFF. In nucleotides, the CDR3 is TGCGCCAGCAGCTTAGCACGAGAAACTAATGAAAGACTGTTTTTT.

This clonotype was recorded at least ten times. CDR3: CASRRPEYQPQHF. The DNA for the CDR3 is TGTGCCAGCAGACGTCCCGAGTACCAGCCCCAGCATTTT. V and J are TRBV6-1 and TRBJ1-5; no firm D call. Germline CDR1 and CDR2: MNHNS and SASEGT. V was cut by 6 bases and J by 7 bases, with 13 bases left in between. There are 13 residues in the CDR3.

This clonotype was detected many times. This chain links TRBV19 with TRBJ1-2; D is uncertain. Trimming took 0 bases from V and 5 from J, leaving 10 bases between them. CDR1 and CDR2 from the germline V gene are LNHDA and SQIVND (reference sequence). The CDR3 loop spans 14 amino acids. The CDR3 sequence: CASSIDRGRYGYTF. CDR3 DNA: TGTGCCAGTAGTATAGATCGAGGGCGTTATGGCTACACCTTC.

In this sample, this clonotype turned up many times. V usage is TRBV2 and J usage is TRBJ2-1; D uncertain. The V and J ends lost 7 bases and 0 bases respectively, with 10 bases between them. CDR3 length: 14 residues. Germline V gene sequence: CDR1 SNHLY, CDR2 FYNNEI. CDR3 sequence (DNA): TGTGCCAGCACCGCTAGGAGCTCCTACAATGAGCAGTTCTTC. Its protein product is CASTARSSYNEQFF.

This clonotype was seen more than once but under ten times. The chain employs TRBV4-1 and TRBJ2-2; TRBD1 matches at 7 bases. This CDR3 comprises 16 residues. Unmatched junction bases numbered 8, after V lost 3 bases and J lost 4 bases. Germline V CDR1 and CDR2: MGHRA, YSYEKL. The CDR3 DNA reads as TGCGCCAGCAGCCATCCAGGACAGGCCTTCACCGGGGAGCTGTTTTTT. Translation gives CASSHPGQAFTGELFF.

This clonotype was found many times. This chain uses TRBV28 with TRBJ2-5; 9 bases are shared with TRBD1. V was clipped by 5 bases and J by 5 bases; unmatched bases: 6. CDR1 MDHEN and CDR2 SYDVKM come from the germline V gene. CDR3 length: 14 residues. The CDR3 DNA follows: TGTGCCAGCAGTGTAACAGGGGGCCGGGAGACCCAGTACTTC. Its protein is CASSVTGGRETQYF.